This T cell receptor beta chain was recovered during a study of CD8+ T cells in alopecia areata. Investigators isolated RNA and reverse transcribed it into cDNA to act as the sequencing template. This table comes from immunoSEQ multiplex PCR, and its TCRdb copy is limited to in-frame clones, with some not included. The profile shows over 150,000 clones, 60% of them singletons. Indicated treatment: oral pan-JAK inhibitor, 5-10 mg twice daily. The CDR3 covers 15 residues. Germline lookup yields CDR1 SQVTM and CDR2 ANQGSEA. The V segment lost 7 bases and the J segment 4 bases; nucleotides outside the gene matches: 12.

Sequencing was performed on CD4+ T cells sorted from blood, taken at week 4, from a patient treated with tofacitinib. The V and J genes are TRBV29-1 and TRBJ2-2, with TRBD1 matching 7 bases. The TCR sequence derives from a human donor with alopecia areata. CDR3 DNA sequence: TGCAGCGCTGCAACCGGGACAGCAATCACCGGGGAGCTGTTTTTT. It codes for CSAATGTAITGELFF.